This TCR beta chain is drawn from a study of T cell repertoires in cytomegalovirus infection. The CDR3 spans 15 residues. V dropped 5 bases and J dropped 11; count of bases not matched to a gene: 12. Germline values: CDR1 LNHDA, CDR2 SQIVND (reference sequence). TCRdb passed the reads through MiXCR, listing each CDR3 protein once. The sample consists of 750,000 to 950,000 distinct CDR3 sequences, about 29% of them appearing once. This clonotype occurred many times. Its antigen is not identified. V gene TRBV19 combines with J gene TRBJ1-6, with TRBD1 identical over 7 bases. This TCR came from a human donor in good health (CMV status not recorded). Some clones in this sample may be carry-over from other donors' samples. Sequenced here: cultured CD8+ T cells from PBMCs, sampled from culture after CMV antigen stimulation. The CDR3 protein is CASSPSGGGLTPLHF. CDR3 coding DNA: TGTGCCAGTAGTCCCTCGGGAGGGGGCTTGACACCCCTCCACTTT.